The rows below give T cell receptor beta chains drawn from one sample of a study of cytomegalovirus exposure and HLA in healthy donors. Assay used: immunoSEQ multiplex PCR; TCRdb lists only in-frame clones, some missing. The top ten hold 3.2% of the sample, which has 100,000 or so clones, approximately 69% seen once. Sequencing was performed on PBMCs. Every receptor here comes from a man younger than 45 in good health and CMV-seronegative. The CDR3 runs from the conserved cysteine through the conserved F or W. D genes are given only for firm matches. Size is omitted from some rows. Given values are once, few, many or a class for expanded clones.

size,D,V,J,CDR3,DNA
NA,NA,TRBV5-4,TRBJ1-1,CASSLDRLNTEAFF,TGTGCCAGCAGCTTGGACAGACTGAACACTGAAGCTTTCTTT
NA,NA,TRBV7-8,TRBJ2-1,CAINHNEQFF,TGTGCCATTAATCACAATGAGCAGTTCTTC
few,TRBD2,TRBV5-1,TRBJ2-1,CASSGTSGSKVF,TGCGCCAGCAGCGGTACTAGCGGGAGTAAAGTCTTC
NA,TRBD1,TRBV7-2,TRBJ1-2,CASSRTGLYGYTF,TGTGCCAGCAGCCGGACAGGGCTCTATGGCTACACCTTC
NA,NA,TRBV30,TRBJ2-5,CAWGGQGSQETQYF,TGTGCCTGGGGGGGACAAGGTAGCCAAGAGACCCAGTACTTC
NA,TRBD2,TRBV9,TRBJ2-2,CASSKGAAGGQAGELFF,TGTGCCAGCAGCAAAGGCGCGGCGGGAGGTCAAGCCGGGGAGCTGTTTTTT
few,TRBD2,TRBV19,TRBJ2-1,CASKGWVGTSGSRSSYNEQFF,TGTGCCAGTAAGGGCTGGGTAGGGACTAGCGGGTCCCGGAGCTCCTACAATGAGCAGTTCTTC
NA,TRBD1,TRBV7-3,TRBJ2-1,CASSARRDSDEQFF,TGTGCCAGCAGCGCCCGCCGGGACAGCGATGAGCAGTTCTTC
NA,NA,TRBV29-1,TRBJ2-5,CSVLGGREETQYF,TGCAGCGTTTTGGGGGGGCGAGAAGAGACCCAGTACTTC
NA,NA,TRBV25-1,TRBJ2-7,CASSNSYEQYF,TGTGCCAGCAGTAACAGTTACGAGCAGTACTTC
NA,NA,TRBV6-1,TRBJ2-7,CATGDTRPYEQYF,TGTGCCACCGGGGACACCAGACCCTACGAGCAGTACTTC
once,NA,TRBV2,TRBJ2-6,CASSESHSGANVLTF,TGTGCCAGCAGTGAATCCCACTCTGGGGCCAACGTCCTGACTTTC
few,NA,TRBV30,TRBJ1-5,CACDGGGNQPQHF,TGTGCCTGCGATGGGGGGGGCAATCAGCCCCAGCATTTT
few,TRBD1,TRBV4-3,TRBJ1-1,CASSRGQDTEAFF,TGCGCCAGCAGCCGGGGACAGGACACTGAAGCTTTCTTT
NA,TRBD2,TRBV2,TRBJ2-1,CASSEYDSGTYNEQFF,TGTGCCAGCAGTGAATACGATAGCGGGACCTACAATGAGCAGTTCTTC
once,TRBD1,TRBV5-1,TRBJ1-2,CASRHTGTGSGYTF,TGCGCCAGCAGGCACACCGGGACAGGGAGTGGCTACACCTTC
NA,NA,TRBV7-9,TRBJ2-7,CASSRDGVVRYEQYF,TGTGCCAGCAGCCGAGACGGAGTGGTACGCTACGAGCAGTACTTC
few,NA,TRBV7-9,TRBJ2-1,CSSSLALSGTYNEQFF,TGTTCCAGCAGCTTAGCTCTGTCAGGAACCTACAATGAGCAGTTCTTC
few,NA,TRBV7-8,TRBJ2-1,CASSPRLGARPGEQFF,TGTGCCAGCAGCCCTCGCTTGGGGGCTCGTCCAGGTGAGCAGTTCTTC
NA,TRBD1,TRBV5-1,TRBJ1-5,CASSMGQVGQPQHF,TGCGCCAGCAGCATGGGACAGGTGGGTCAGCCCCAGCATTTT
NA,TRBD1,TRBV5-1,TRBJ2-1,CASSWGTGEGEQFF,TGCGCCAGCAGCTGGGGGACAGGGGAGGGTGAGCAGTTCTTC
NA,TRBD1,TRBV25-1,TRBJ2-5,CASSFYRGVAETQYF,TGTGCCAGCAGTTTCTACAGGGGGGTGGCAGAGACCCAGTACTTC
NA,NA,TRBV11-2,TRBJ2-7,CASSFETGAYEQYF,TGTGCCAGCAGCTTCGAGACAGGAGCCTACGAGCAGTACTTC
NA,TRBD1,TRBV7-9,TRBJ2-7,CASTQGTGYEQYF,TGTGCCAGCACTCAAGGGACAGGCTACGAGCAGTACTTC
NA,NA,TRBV4-2,TRBJ2-7,CASSQGGAGFEQYF,TGTGCCAGCAGCCAAGGTGGGGCAGGGTTCGAGCAGTACTTC
NA,NA,TRBV9,TRBJ2-1,CASSQGGEQFF,TGTGCCAGCAGCCAGGGGGGTGAGCAGTTCTTC
NA,TRBD1,TRBV7-2,TRBJ2-4,CASSLGWRQGKNIQYF,TGTGCCAGCAGCTTAGGTTGGAGACAGGGCAAAAACATTCAGTACTTC
NA,NA,TRBV19,TRBJ1-4,CASSKSPRQALTFATNEKLFF,TGTGCCAGTAGTAAGAGCCCCAGACAGGCGCTAACCTTTGCAACTAATGAAAAACTGTTTTTT
NA,TRBD2,TRBV10-3,TRBJ2-7,CAISESGLADYEQYF,TGTGCCATCAGTGAGTCGGGACTAGCGGACTACGAGCAGTACTTC
NA,NA,TRBV11-2,TRBJ1-1,CASSAFWGDAEAFF,TGTGCCAGCAGCGCCTTCTGGGGGGATGCTGAAGCTTTCTTT
NA,TRBD1,TRBV5-1,TRBJ2-7,CASSLGDRGRPYEQYF,TGCGCCAGCAGCTTGGGTGACAGGGGGCGACCCTACGAGCAGTACTTC
few,TRBD1,TRBV2,TRBJ2-4,CASSERTGGNIQYF,TGTGCCAGCAGTGAGCGGACAGGGGGCAACATTCAGTACTTC
few,TRBD1,TRBV4-1,TRBJ1-1,CASSLRTGEEAFF,TGCGCCAGCAGCCTGCGGACAGGGGAAGAAGCTTTCTTT
NA,TRBD2,TRBV27,TRBJ2-7,CASHLAGVSYF,TGTGCCAGCCACTTAGCGGGAGTGTCTTACTTC
few,NA,TRBV19,TRBJ1-2,CASSDGGTNYGYTF,TGTGCCAGTAGTGACGGGGGGACTAACTATGGCTACACCTTC
NA,NA,TRBV7-2,TRBJ2-1,CASSLDRGYEQFF,TGTGCCAGCAGCTTAGATCGAGGGTATGAGCAGTTCTTC
few,TRBD1,TRBV6-5,TRBJ2-7,CATRGSGGKYYEQYF,TGTGCCACCCGAGGCTCAGGGGGCAAGTACTACGAGCAGTACTTC
NA,NA,TRBV5-1,TRBJ2-4,CASSGGTILAKNIQYF,TGCGCCAGCAGCGGAGGGACGATACTAGCCAAAAACATTCAGTACTTC
NA,NA,TRBV29-1,TRBJ2-5,CSVVGLAQETQYF,TGCAGCGTTGTCGGCCTAGCACAAGAGACCCAGTACTTC
few,NA,TRBV19,TRBJ2-5,CASSIGELQTQYF,TGTGCCAGTAGTATTGGAGAATTACAGACCCAGTACTTC
NA,NA,TRBV7-2,TRBJ1-1,CASSPQWGGTEAFF,TGTGCCAGCAGCCCACAGTGGGGGGGCACTGAAGCTTTCTTT
NA,TRBD1,TRBV7-6,TRBJ2-3,CASSARQGTSTDTQYF,TGTGCCAGCAGCGCACGACAGGGCACTAGCACAGATACGCAGTATTTT
NA,TRBD2,TRBV5-4,TRBJ2-1,CASSSLAGGGYNEQFF,TGTGCCAGCAGCTCCCTAGCGGGAGGGGGCTACAATGAGCAGTTCTTC
NA,NA,TRBV5-6,TRBJ1-4,CASSFPATNEKLFF,TGTGCCAGCAGCTTTCCCGCAACTAATGAAAAACTGTTTTTT
few,NA,TRBV5-4,TRBJ2-7,CASSRGSSYEQYF,TGTGCCAGCAGCCGCGGTAGCTCCTACGAGCAGTACTTC
NA,NA,TRBV2,TRBJ2-2,CASRAGILGTGELFF,TGTGCCAGCAGAGCAGGGATCCTAGGCACCGGGGAGCTGTTTTTT
NA,NA,TRBV2,TRBJ1-1,CASSVFAGTEAFF,TGTGCCAGCAGTGTTTTTGCGGGGACTGAAGCTTTCTTT
NA,NA,TRBV7-2,TRBJ2-7,CASSLASGSSYEQYF,TGTGCCAGCAGCTTAGCCTCCGGGTCCTCCTACGAGCAGTACTTC
NA,TRBD1,TRBV2,TRBJ2-7,CASSVGDRGVQYHYEQYF,TGTGCCAGCAGTGTTGGGGACAGGGGCGTTCAATACCACTACGAGCAGTACTTC
once,TRBD1,TRBV2,TRBJ2-4,CASSEAPRQGGNIQYF,TGTGCCAGCAGTGAAGCCCCCAGACAGGGGGGCAACATTCAGTACTTC
few,NA,TRBV19,TRBJ2-2,CASSRQGPSGELFF,TGTGCCAGTAGTCGCCAGGGCCCATCCGGGGAGCTGTTTTTT
NA,NA,TRBV11-2,TRBJ1-5,CASSLGQNQPQHF,TGTGCCAGCAGCTTAGGGCAGAATCAGCCCCAGCATTTT
few,NA,TRBV20-1,TRBJ1-1,CSARGRSEAFF,TGCAGTGCTAGAGGCCGGTCTGAAGCTTTCTTT